This T cell receptor beta chain was obtained from a study of T cell changes during pregnancy in multiple sclerosis. Method: immunoSEQ multiplex PCR; TCRdb's copy keeps in-frame clones and lacks some. The sample lists tens of thousands of clones, 75% to 95% seen once, with approximately 2% in the top ten. The length of the CDR3 is 14 residues. The germline V gene has CDR1 MGHRA and CDR2 YSYEKL. V was pared by 4 bases and J by 6 bases, with 4 bases of the junction left unmatched. The V gene is TRBV4-1, the J gene TRBJ2-1; 9 bases line up with TRBD2. The sample here was CD4+ T cells from peripheral blood mononuclear cells, taken after pregnancy. This clonotype was sampled from a female donor in good health, enrolled as a control in a pregnancy study. The CDR3 region has the DNA TGCGCCAGCAGCCTCCGACTAGCGGCCAATGAGCAGTTCTTC. Encoded protein: CASSLRLAANEQFF.